The source of this T cell receptor (beta chain) is a study of blood T cell repertoires in COVID-19. About the research overall: PBMCs, B-cell-depleted T cells, or T cells provided the cDNA or gDNA that made up the material.

Original methodology: Estimation of nucleated cell counts relied on the amplification of reference gene primers. Sequencing used immunoSEQ multiplex PCR; TCRdb keeps in-frame clones, though not all of them. V and J calls and clone size are as listed in that table; D and trimming were resolved from the DNA. The repertoire includes some 30,000 clones, about 87% of them detected once, and 35% to 55% sits in the top ten. The germline CDR1 and CDR2 sequences are SGHTA and FQGTGA. CDR3 length equals 16 residues. The V and J ends lost 4 bases and 7 bases, in that order; junction bases with no gene match: 12.

This TCR derives from a human donor in a cohort sampled during active COVID-19. The chain recombines TRBV7-3 with TRBJ2-2; TRBD1 aligns across 7 bases. Sample: peripheral blood. CDR3 loop: CASSSFGRGYGGELFF. The CDR3 DNA reads TGTGCCAGCAGCTCCTTTGGCAGGGGGTACGGCGGGGAGCTGTTTTTT.